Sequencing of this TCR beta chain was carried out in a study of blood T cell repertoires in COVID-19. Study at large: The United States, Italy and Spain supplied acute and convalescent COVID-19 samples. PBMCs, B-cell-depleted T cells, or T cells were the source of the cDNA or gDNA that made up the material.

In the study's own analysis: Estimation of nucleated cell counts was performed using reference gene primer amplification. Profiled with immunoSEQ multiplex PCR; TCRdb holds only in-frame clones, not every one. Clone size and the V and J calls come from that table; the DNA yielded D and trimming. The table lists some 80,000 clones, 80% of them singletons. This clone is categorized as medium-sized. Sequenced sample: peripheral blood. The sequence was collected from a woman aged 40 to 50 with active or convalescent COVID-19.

The chain's CDR3 is CASRLAPNTGELFF. CDR3 sequence (DNA): TGTGCCAGCAGGCTAGCCCCGAACACCGGGGAGCTGTTTTTT. The gene calls are TRBV6-4 and TRBJ2-2; possible D gene TRBD2, 5 bases. Trimming shortened V by 6 bases and J by 0 bases, and 8 bases separated the two germline ends. This CDR3 contains 14 residues. Looked up from germline, CDR1 is MRHNA and CDR2 is SNTAGT.